There are a few counts of the clone carrying this T cell receptor beta chain. This CDR3 has 15 residues. After removal of 6 bases from V and 1 base from J, the junction contained 8 bases not matched to a gene. The germline V gene encodes CDR1 MDHEN and CDR2 SYDVKM. TCRdb re-called the RT-PCR reads with MiXCR, one entry per CDR3 protein. The data contain roughly 550,000 distinct CDR3 sequences, under 30% of them singletons. The data are from a study of response to subunit inactivated influenza vaccine. This sample was also put to use in a study of T cells expressing NK-cell markers. According to that study: TCR beta cDNA was generated via 5'RACE template switching incorporating UMIs. From sorted CD3+CD56+NKG2C+, CD3+CD56+NKG2C- and CD3+CD56-NKG2C+ T cells came the TCR beta repertoires. It is unclear if expanded NKG2C-expressing clones target HCMV antigens.

The clonotype originates from a man in his forties or fifties who received an inactivated influenza vaccine. This material consisted of CD4+ T cells sorted from PBMCs, taken about 12 days after vaccination. This chain uses TRBV28 with TRBJ2-7; 8 positions match TRBD2. CDR3 loop: CASSVSGRSSYEQYF. DNA of the CDR3: TGTGCCAGCAGCGTCAGCGGGAGATCGTCCTACGAGCAGTACTTC. The entire variable domain, with the rest obtained from reference TRBV28 and TRBJ2-7, is as follows: DVKVTQSSRYLVKRTGEKVFLECVQDMDHENMFWYRQDPGLGLRLIYFSYDVKMKEKGDIPEGYSVSREKKERFSLILESASTNQTSMYLCASSVSGRSSYEQYFGPGTRLTVT.